This entry concerns a single T cell receptor beta chain. Clones were read by immunoSEQ multiplex PCR, and TCRdb kept only the in-frame ones, dropping some. The repertoire consists of fewer than 150,000 clones, with about 87% occurring once and the leading ten covering approximately 10%. This CDR3 has 12 residues. Trimming stripped 4 bases from V and 8 bases from J, with 8 bases between. This record belongs to a study of blood T cell repertoires in COVID-19. Study details: Both acute and convalescent COVID-19 samples were obtained from the United States, Italy and Spain. T cells, B-cell-depleted T cells, or PBMCs supplied cDNA or gDNA.

The TCR comes from a woman older than 75 with acute or convalescent COVID-19. The specimen was peripheral blood. The J gene is TRBJ1-4, the V gene TRBV12-3 or TRBV12-4; D remains ambiguous. DNA of the CDR3: TGTGCCAGCAGTTCGCCACAGGAAAAACTGTTTTTT. This translates into CASSSPQEKLFF.